The 8 T cell receptor beta chains presented below share a single source sample, sequenced in a study of T-cell reconstitution after alpha-beta-depleted transplantation in children. Unique molecular identifiers were used to barcode this TCRbeta library. MiXCR, run by TCRdb on the PCR reads, gives a single entry per CDR3 protein. Counted here are about 340,000 distinct CDR3 sequences, 13% occurring once; the ten biggest clones make up approximately 4.2%. The sample in question was PBMCs, obtained from the stem cell graft. These TCRs come from a human donor who donated a stem cell graft to a child with Fanconi anemia.

This clonotype was counted at least ten times. The chain carries TRBV3-1 and TRBJ1-1; D is undetermined. Germline loops: CDR1 LGHDT, CDR2 YNNKEL (reference sequence). The CDR3 covers 13 residues. V was clipped by 4 bases and J by 5 bases, with 11 bases between them. In DNA form, the CDR3 reads TGTGCCAGCAGCCTAAATTTGGGGACTGAAGCTTTCTTT. Protein sequence: CASSLNLGTEAFF.

This clonotype came up a few times. This chain uses TRBV28 with TRBJ2-7; tentative D call: TRBD2 (7 bases). The CDR3 spans 13 residues. Germline CDR1 and CDR2: MDHEN and SYDVKM. V was pared by 4 bases and J by 3 bases, with 10 bases between. The CDR3 region is CASSWGGLYEQYF. In nucleotides, the CDR3 is TGTGCCAGCAGTTGGGGGGGGCTCTACGAGCAGTACTTC.

In this sample, this clonotype turned up a few times. The chain is built from TRBV10-3 and TRBJ2-1; a possible D gene is TRBD1 (5 bases). Trimming took 5 bases from V and 9 from J, leaving 8 bases between them. The CDR3 runs 11 residues. CDR1 ENHRY and CDR2 SYGVKD come from the germline V gene. The CDR3 DNA reads as TGTGCCATCAGTTCAGGGCTTGAGCAGTTCTTC. Residues: CAISSGLEQFF.

This clonotype was seen only a few times. The CDR3 loop is CASSSGDLYNSPLHF. The CDR3 bases are TGTGCCAGCAGTTCTGGGGACCTCTATAATTCACCCCTCCACTTT. The chain combines TRBV12-3 or TRBV12-4 with TRBJ1-6, with a tentative D call TRBD1 (5 bases). The CDR3 totals 15 residues. The V gene lost 4 bases and the J gene lost 3 bases, with 10 bases spanning the gap.

CDR3 sequence reads: CASSLERGIAPYGYTF. CDR3 in DNA: TGTGCCAGCAGCTTAGAGCGGGGCATAGCTCCCTATGGCTACACCTTC. The J gene is TRBJ1-2, the V gene TRBV11-2, with D possibly matching TRBD1 (5 bases). The V gene's germline CDR1 is SGHAT and CDR2 FQNNGV. The CDR3 is made up of 16 amino acids. Trimming pared 0 bases from V and 4 bases from J, leaving 15 bases between. The complete variable domain, with remaining parts taken from reference TRBV11-2 and TRBJ1-2, reads EAGVAQSPRYKIIEKRQSVAFWCNPISGHATLYWYQQILGQGPKLLIQFQNNGVVDDSQLPKDRFSAERLKGVDSTLKIQPAKLEDSAVYLCASSLERGIAPYGYTFGSGTRLTVV.

This clonotype has a single count. This chain uses TRBV18 with TRBJ2-2, with a possible D match to TRBD2 (5 bases). V lost 4 bases to trimming and J lost 1 base, with 7 bases between them. The CDR3 consists of 14 residues. The germline V gene has CDR1 KGHSH and CDR2 LQKENI. CDR3 protein: CASSREGNTGELFF. The DNA for the CDR3 is TGTGCCAGCTCACGCGAGGGGAACACCGGGGAGCTGTTTTTT.

This clonotype was counted a few times. This sequence joins TRBV7-3 and TRBJ2-1; 7 bases match TRBD2. In germline, CDR1 is SGHTA, CDR2 FQGTGA. The ends lost 0 bases at V and 6 bases at J; junction bases unmatched: 8. CDR3 length: 16 amino acids. This CDR3 is CASSLTGGLSPNEQFF. CDR3 coding DNA: TGTGCCAGCAGCTTAACGGGGGGACTATCTCCCAATGAGCAGTTCTTC.

V is TRBV20-1 and J is TRBJ2-3, with D perhaps matching TRBD1 (5 bases). Trimming removed 6 bases from V and 0 bases from J, with 22 bases in between. The CDR3 loop spans 17 amino acids. Germline assignment: CDR1 DFQATT and CDR2 SNEGSKA (reference sequence). The CDR3 region has the DNA TGCAGTGCCGGCGCCCCCGACAGTCCCTCTAGCACAGATACGCAGTATTTT. Protein sequence: CSAGAPDSPSSTDTQYF.